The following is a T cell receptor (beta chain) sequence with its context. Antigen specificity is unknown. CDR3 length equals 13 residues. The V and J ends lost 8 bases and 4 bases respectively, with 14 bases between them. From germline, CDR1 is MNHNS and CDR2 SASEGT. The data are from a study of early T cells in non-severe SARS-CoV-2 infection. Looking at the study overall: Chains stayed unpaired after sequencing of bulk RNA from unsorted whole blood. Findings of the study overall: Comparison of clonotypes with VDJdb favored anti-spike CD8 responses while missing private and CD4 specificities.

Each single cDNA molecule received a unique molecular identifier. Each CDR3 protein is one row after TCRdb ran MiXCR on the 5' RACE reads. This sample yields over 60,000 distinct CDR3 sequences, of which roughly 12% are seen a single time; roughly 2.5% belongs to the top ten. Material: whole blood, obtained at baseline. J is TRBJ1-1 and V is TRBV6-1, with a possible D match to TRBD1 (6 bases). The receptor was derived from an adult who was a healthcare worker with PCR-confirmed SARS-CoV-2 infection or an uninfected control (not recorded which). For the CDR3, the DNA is TGTGCCAGCGAACAAAGGGGGGTCACTGAAGCTTTCTTT. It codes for CASEQRGVTEAFF.